This T cell receptor (beta chain) was retrieved from a study of blood T cell repertoires in COVID-19. In the study overall: The origin of the acute and convalescent COVID-19 samples was the United States, Italy and Spain. T cells, B-cell-depleted T cells, or PBMCs provided the cDNA or gDNA that served as material.

Authors' methods: For nucleated cells, counts were estimated from reference gene primer amplification. Method: immunoSEQ multiplex PCR; TCRdb's copy keeps in-frame clones and lacks some. The V and J calls and clone size are taken from that table; D and trimming were inferred from the DNA. The sample contains about 140,000 clones, roughly 80% of which appear only once. The CDR3 runs to 14 residues. Per the germline V gene, CDR1 is MNHEY and CDR2 is SMNVEV (reference sequence). J lost 5 bases, V lost 6 bases, and 5 bases had no gene match. This chain connects TRBV27 to TRBJ1-4; 8 bases agree with TRBD1. The clonotype was recovered from a woman aged 60-70 years with acute or convalescent COVID-19. Material: peripheral blood. The CDR3 region has the DNA TGTGCCAGCAGGGGGACAGGCAGAAATGAAAAACTGTTTTTT. Translating gives CASRGTGRNEKLFF.